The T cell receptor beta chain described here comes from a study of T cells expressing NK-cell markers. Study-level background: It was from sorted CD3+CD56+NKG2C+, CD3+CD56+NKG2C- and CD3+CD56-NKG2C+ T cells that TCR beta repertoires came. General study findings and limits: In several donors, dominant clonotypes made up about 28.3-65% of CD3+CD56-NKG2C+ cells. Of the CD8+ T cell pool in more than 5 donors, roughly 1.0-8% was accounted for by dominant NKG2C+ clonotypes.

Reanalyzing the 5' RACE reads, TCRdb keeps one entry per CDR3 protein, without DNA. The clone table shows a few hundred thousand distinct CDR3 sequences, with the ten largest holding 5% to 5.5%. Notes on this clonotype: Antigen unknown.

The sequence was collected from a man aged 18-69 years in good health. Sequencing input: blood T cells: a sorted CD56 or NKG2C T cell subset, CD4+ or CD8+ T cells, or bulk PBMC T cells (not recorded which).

The CDR3: CASRADSLSYEQYF. The rearrangement joins TRBV2 to TRBJ2-7; TCRdb picks TRBD1, but there is no DNA to check that call. This CDR3 contains 14 residues. Germline CDR1 is SNHLY and CDR2 is FYNNEI.